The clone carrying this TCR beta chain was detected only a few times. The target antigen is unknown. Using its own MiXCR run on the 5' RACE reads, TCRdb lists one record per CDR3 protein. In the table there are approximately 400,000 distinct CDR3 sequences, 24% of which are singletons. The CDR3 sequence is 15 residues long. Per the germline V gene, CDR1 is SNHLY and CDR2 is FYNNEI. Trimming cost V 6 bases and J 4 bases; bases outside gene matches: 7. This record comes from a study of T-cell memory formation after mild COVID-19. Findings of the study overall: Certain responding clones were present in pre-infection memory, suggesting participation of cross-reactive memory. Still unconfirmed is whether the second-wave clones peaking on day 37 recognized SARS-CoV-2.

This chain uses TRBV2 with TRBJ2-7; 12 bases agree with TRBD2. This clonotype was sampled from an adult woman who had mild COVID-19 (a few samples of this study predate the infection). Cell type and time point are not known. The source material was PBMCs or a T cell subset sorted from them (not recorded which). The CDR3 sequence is CASSKGLAGFYEQYF. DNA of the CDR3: TGTGCCAGCAGCAAAGGACTAGCGGGATTTTACGAGCAGTACTTC.